Below, 20 T cell receptor beta chains from the same sample are listed, as sequenced in a study of CD8+ T cells in alopecia areata. RNA extraction and reverse transcription yielded cDNA as sequencing template. The assay was immunoSEQ multiplex PCR, and TCRdb's table has in-frame clones only and misses some. The sample records around 290,000 clones, 58% being singletons. Treatment in this sample: oral pan-JAK inhibitor, 5-10 mg twice daily. The sequences come from CD4+ T cells sorted from blood, collected at week 24, from a patient treated with tofacitinib. Source of these receptors: a human donor with alopecia areata.

V and J are TRBV30 and TRBJ1-6; 7 nucleotides align to TRBD1. J lost 8 bases, V lost 4 bases, and 8 bases had no gene match. The CDR3 is made up of 14 amino acids. Germline assignment: CDR1 GTSNPN and CDR2 SVGIG (reference sequence). The CDR3 spells CAWTGTADHSPLHF. Here the CDR3 DNA reads TGTGCCTGGACCGGGACAGCGGATCATTCACCCCTCCACTTT. The full variable domain, rest sourced from reference TRBV30 and TRBJ1-6, is SQTIHQWPATLVQPVGSPLSLECTVEGTSNPNLYWYRQAAGRGLQLLFYSVGIGQISSEVPQNLSASRPQDRQFILSSKKLLLSDSGFYLCAWTGTADHSPLHFGNGTRLTVT.

This clone occurred a few times. The CDR3 sequence is CAISEITWVGTDSYEQYF. As DNA, the CDR3 is TGTGCCATCAGTGAGATAACGTGGGTCGGGACAGACTCCTACGAGCAGTACTTC. This chain uses TRBV10-3 with TRBJ2-7; TRBD1 matches 7 bases. Germline trimming cut 2 bases from V and 0 bases from J; bases unmatched to any gene: 13. The CDR3 runs to 18 residues. Germline loops: CDR1 ENHRY, CDR2 SYGVKD.

The chain combines TRBV5-1 with TRBJ1-2; a weak D match, TRBD1 (5 bases). The ends were cut back, 7 bases at V and 6 bases at J, with 13 bases in the middle. Germline CDR1 and CDR2: SGHRS and YFSETQ. The CDR3 contains 12 residues. The CDR3 region has the DNA TGCGCCAGCCGCGAGAGGGGCGATGGCTACACCTTC. Translating gives CASRERGDGYTF.

The V call is TRBV5-1, the J call TRBJ2-1; 10 nucleotides align to TRBD2. The germline V gene has CDR1 SGHRS and CDR2 YFSETQ. The CDR3 is 15 amino acids. With 0 bases clipped from V and 10 bases from J, the junction kept 7 bases outside the gene matches. The CDR3 region is CASSLVAGGGREQFF. The CDR3 nucleotides are TGCGCCAGCAGCTTGGTAGCGGGGGGAGGCAGGGAGCAGTTCTTC.

The chain links TRBV6-1 to TRBJ2-1; weak D call: TRBD1 (5 bases). Between the trimmed V and J ends, which lost 6 bases and 4 bases, there was a span of 7 bases. The CDR3 runs to 12 residues. In germline, CDR1 is MNHNS, CDR2 SASEGT. CDR3 in DNA: TGTGCCAGCAGAGGGGCGTACAATGAGCAGTTCTTC. As protein: CASRGAYNEQFF.

This sequence joins TRBV7-9 and TRBJ2-2; D is uncertain. Trimming took 4 bases from V and 6 from J, leaving 3 bases between them. The V gene's germline CDR1 is SEHNR and CDR2 FQNEAQ (reference sequence). The CDR3 is 11 amino acids. DNA for the CDR3: TGTGCCAGCAGCTCCTCCGGGGAGCTGTTTTTT. This encodes CASSSSGELFF.

This clone has a handful of counts. CDR3 protein: CASSLVSTYEQYF. The CDR3 coding sequence is TGTGCCAGCAGCTTGGTCTCGACCTACGAGCAGTACTTC. This chain connects TRBV5-6 to TRBJ2-7; unclear D gene. CDR1 and CDR2 (germline): SGHDT, YYEEEE. This CDR3 is 13 amino acids long. The V gene lost 0 bases and the J gene lost 2 bases, with 6 bases spanning the gap.

This sequence joins TRBV4-1 and TRBJ2-7, with TRBD2 matching over 8 bases. With 6 bases clipped from V and 0 bases from J, the junction kept 4 bases outside the gene matches. This CDR3 has 14 amino acids. Germline V gives CDR1 MGHRA, CDR2 YSYEKL. Written as DNA, the CDR3 is TGCGCCAGCAGAGTAGCGGGGACCTCCTACGAGCAGTACTTC. This codes for CASRVAGTSYEQYF.

The chain combines TRBV4-1 with TRBJ2-5; D remains unclear. This CDR3 spans 11 amino acids. With 3 bases removed from V and 10 bases from J, the gap between germline ends came to 9 bases. CDR1 and CDR2 from the germline V gene are MGHRA and YSYEKL. For the CDR3, the DNA is TGCGCCAGCAGCCACACTACGGGCCAGTACTTC. Its protein product is CASSHTTGQYF.

The chain links TRBV30 to TRBJ2-4; D might be TRBD2 (5 bases). The V end was cut by 2 bases, the J end by 8 bases, with 10 bases between. The CDR3 consists of 12 residues. Germline V lookup: CDR1 GTSNPN, CDR2 SVGIG (reference sequence). CDR3 in amino acids: CAWSTEGDIQYF. The CDR3 bases are TGTGCCTGGAGTACCGAGGGAGACATTCAGTACTTC. The full variable domain, with the rest looked up from reference TRBV30 and TRBJ2-4, is SQTIHQWPATLVQPVGSPLSLECTVEGTSNPNLYWYRQAAGRGLQLLFYSVGIGQISSEVPQNLSASRPQDRQFILSSKKLLLSDSGFYLCAWSTEGDIQYFGAGTRLSVL.

This clone was seen more than once but under ten times. The rearrangement links TRBV5-5 to TRBJ1-2; a weak D match, TRBD1 (5 bases). The CDR3 has 16 amino acids. The V end was cut by 2 bases, the J end by 6 bases, with 20 bases between. Germline CDR1 SGHKS, CDR2 YYEKEE (reference sequence). This CDR3 is CASSFAGQGGNNGYTF. The CDR3 bases are TGTGCCAGCAGCTTTGCGGGCCAGGGAGGTAATAATGGCTACACCTTC.

CDR3 nucleotide sequence: TGTGCCAGCAGTCCCGGACTAGGACTATTGGAGACCCAGTACTTC. Translated, it gives CASSPGLGLLETQYF. V is TRBV7-3 and J is TRBJ2-5; 7 bases are shared with TRBD2. The length of the CDR3 is 15 residues. Germline V CDR1 and CDR2: SGHTA, FQGTGA. V shed 6 bases and J 5 bases; nucleotides not matched to a gene: 12.

The chain combines TRBV7-6 with TRBJ2-3, with D hard to call. Trimming shortened V by 1 base and J by 2 bases, and 10 bases separated the two germline ends. This CDR3 comprises 15 residues. Germline V CDR1 and CDR2: SGHVS, FNYEAQ. This CDR3 is CASSLGSYNTDTQYF. In DNA form, the CDR3 reads TGTGCCAGCAGCTTAGGTAGCTACAACACAGATACGCAGTATTTT.

On this clone: The junction departs from germline at one end; a sequencing error may be responsible. The genes are TRBV7-7 and TRBJ2-7; 11 nucleotides align to TRBD1. The CDR3 contains 16 residues. Germline-derived CDR1 and CDR2 are SSHAT and FNYEAQ (reference sequence). Here the CDR3 reads CASSSKGTGGSYEQYF. In DNA, the CDR3 is TGTGCTAGCAGCTCAAAGGGGACAGGGGGCTCCTACGAGCAGTACTTC. The full variable domain, with the rest looked up from reference TRBV7-7 and TRBJ2-7, is GAGVSQSPRYKVTKRGQDVTLRCDPISSHATLYWYQQALGQGPEFLTYFNYEAQPDKSGLPSDRFSAERPEGSISTLTIQRTEQRDSAMYRCASSSKGTGGSYEQYFGPGTRLTVT.

In this sample, this clone turned up a few times. The V gene is TRBV7-9, the J gene TRBJ1-2; D gene uncertain. The CDR3 covers 13 residues. The germline CDR1 and CDR2 sequences are SEHNR and FQNEAQ (reference sequence). The V end lost 1 base, the J end lost 7 bases, and 10 bases lay between the germline ends. CDR3: CASSLDSPVGYTF. CDR3 coding DNA: TGTGCCAGCAGCTTAGACAGTCCGGTTGGCTACACCTTC.

The V and J genes are TRBV2 and TRBJ2-5, with 8 bases matching TRBD1. The trim removed 6 bases at V and 1 base at J, leaving 10 bases unmatched. CDR3 length: 16 amino acids. The germline V gene has CDR1 SNHLY and CDR2 FYNNEI. The CDR3 DNA reads as TGTGCCAGCAGCGCAAACTCAGGACAGGGCCAAGAGACCCAGTACTTC. The encoded protein is CASSANSGQGQETQYF.

This chain uses TRBV29-1 with TRBJ2-7; 7 bases line up with TRBD1. The CDR3 spans 13 residues. Germline trimming cut 5 bases from V and 2 bases from J; bases unmatched to any gene: 6. Germline V lookup: CDR1 SQVTM, CDR2 ANQGSEA. CDR3 residues: CSVYRGTTYEQYF. CDR3 in DNA: TGCAGCGTTTACAGGGGAACGACCTACGAGCAGTACTTC.

This clone was counted between two and nine times. The gene calls are TRBV2 and TRBJ2-2, with a weak D call TRBD2 (5 bases). This CDR3 spans 14 amino acids. Germline CDR1 SNHLY, CDR2 FYNNEI. Deletions cut 11 bases from V and 4 bases from J, with 17 bases between. The CDR3 nucleotides read TGTGCCTCAGTTGGCGGACTTACCACCGGGGAGCTGTTTTTT. Translation: CASVGGLTTGELFF.

This sequence joins TRBV11-2 and TRBJ1-1, with D unresolved. The CDR3 is 16 amino acids. Trimming took off 0 bases at V and 5 bases at J, with 16 bases between the two ends. CDR1 and CDR2 from the germline V gene are SGHAT and FQNNGV. CDR3 amino acids: CASSLDRGIRSTEAFF. The CDR3 DNA reads TGTGCCAGCAGCTTAGATAGAGGGATCAGGAGTACTGAAGCTTTCTTT.

This clone has more than one count but fewer than ten. The CDR3 DNA reads as TGCGCCAGCAGCCTAGGGACGGACCAAGAGACCCAGTACTTC. It yields the protein CASSLGTDQETQYF. The chain uses TRBV5-1 and TRBJ2-5; D tentatively reads TRBD1 or TRBD2 (5 bases each). The length of the CDR3 is 14 residues. V lost 4 bases to trimming and J lost 0 bases, with 10 bases between them. From germline, CDR1 is SGHRS and CDR2 YFSETQ. The full variable domain, rest sourced from reference TRBV5-1 and TRBJ2-5, is KAGVTQTPRYLIKTRGQQVTLSCSPISGHRSVSWYQQTPGQGLQFLFEYFSETQRNKGNFPGRFSGRQFSNSRSEMNVSTLELGDSALYLCASSLGTDQETQYFGPGTRLLVL.